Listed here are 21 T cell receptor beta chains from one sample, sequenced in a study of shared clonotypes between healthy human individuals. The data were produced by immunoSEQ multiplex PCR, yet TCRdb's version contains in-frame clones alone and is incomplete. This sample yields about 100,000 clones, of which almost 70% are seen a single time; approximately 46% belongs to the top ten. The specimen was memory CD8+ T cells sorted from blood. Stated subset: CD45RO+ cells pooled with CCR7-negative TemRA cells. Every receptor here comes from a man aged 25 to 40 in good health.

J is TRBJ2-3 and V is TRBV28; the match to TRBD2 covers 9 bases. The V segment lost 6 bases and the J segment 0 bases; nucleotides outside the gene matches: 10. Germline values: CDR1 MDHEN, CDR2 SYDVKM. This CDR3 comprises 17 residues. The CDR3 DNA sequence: TGTGCCAGCAGCCCACCCGCGGGAGGGCCGAGCACAGATACGCAGTATTTT. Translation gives CASSPPAGGPSTDTQYF.

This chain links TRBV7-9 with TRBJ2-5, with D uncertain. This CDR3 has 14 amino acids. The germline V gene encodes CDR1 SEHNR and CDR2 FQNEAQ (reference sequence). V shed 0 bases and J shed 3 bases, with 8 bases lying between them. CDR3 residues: CASSLAVQKETQYF. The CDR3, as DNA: TGTGCCAGCAGCTTAGCGGTGCAGAAAGAGACCCAGTACTTC.

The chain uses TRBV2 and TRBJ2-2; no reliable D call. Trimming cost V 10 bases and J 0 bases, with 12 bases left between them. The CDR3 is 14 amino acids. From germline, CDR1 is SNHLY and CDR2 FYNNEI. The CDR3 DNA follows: TGTGCCACCTCAGAAACTTCGAACACCGGGGAGCTGTTTTTT. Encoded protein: CATSETSNTGELFF.

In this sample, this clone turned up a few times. In nucleotides, the CDR3 is TGTGCCAGCAGTCACAGGGACTCCTACGAGCAGTACTTC. It yields the protein CASSHRDSYEQYF. The genes are TRBV27 and TRBJ2-7, with TRBD1 as a possible D gene (6 bases). Germline CDR1 and CDR2: MNHEY and SMNVEV (reference sequence). The V end lost 5 bases, the J end lost 0 bases, and 8 bases lay between the germline ends. The CDR3 is made up of 13 amino acids.

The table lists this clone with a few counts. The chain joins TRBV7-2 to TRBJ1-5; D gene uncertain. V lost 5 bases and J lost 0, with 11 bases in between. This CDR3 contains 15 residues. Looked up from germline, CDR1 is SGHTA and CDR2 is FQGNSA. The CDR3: CASSPVANSNQPQHF. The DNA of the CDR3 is TGTGCCAGCAGCCCGGTGGCTAATAGCAATCAGCCCCAGCATTTT.

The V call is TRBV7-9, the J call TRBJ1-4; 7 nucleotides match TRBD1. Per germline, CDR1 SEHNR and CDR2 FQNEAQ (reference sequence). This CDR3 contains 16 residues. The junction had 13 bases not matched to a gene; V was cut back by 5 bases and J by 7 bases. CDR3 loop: CASSPGVQGKSEKLFF. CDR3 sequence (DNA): TGTGCCAGCAGCCCAGGAGTACAGGGGAAGAGTGAAAAACTGTTTTTT.

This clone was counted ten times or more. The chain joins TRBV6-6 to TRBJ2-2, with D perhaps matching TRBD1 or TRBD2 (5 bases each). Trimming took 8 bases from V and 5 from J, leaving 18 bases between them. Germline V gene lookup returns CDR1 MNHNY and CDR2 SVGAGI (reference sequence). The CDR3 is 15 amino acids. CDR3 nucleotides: TGTGCCAGCGGTAACGGGGTTGAGGGGACCGGGGAGCTGTTTTTT. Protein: CASGNGVEGTGELFF.

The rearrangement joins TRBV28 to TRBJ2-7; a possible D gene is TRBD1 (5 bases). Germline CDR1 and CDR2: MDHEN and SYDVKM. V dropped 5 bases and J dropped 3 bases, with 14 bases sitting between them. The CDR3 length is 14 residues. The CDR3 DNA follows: TGTGCCAGCAGTGCTCGACAGTTAGACTACGAGCAGTACTTC. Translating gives CASSARQLDYEQYF.

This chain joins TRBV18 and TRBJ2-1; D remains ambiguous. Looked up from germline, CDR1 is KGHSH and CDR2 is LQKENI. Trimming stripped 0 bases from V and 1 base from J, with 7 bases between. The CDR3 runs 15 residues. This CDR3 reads CASSPPGSSYNEQFF. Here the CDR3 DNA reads TGTGCCAGCTCACCACCGGGTAGTTCCTACAATGAGCAGTTCTTC.

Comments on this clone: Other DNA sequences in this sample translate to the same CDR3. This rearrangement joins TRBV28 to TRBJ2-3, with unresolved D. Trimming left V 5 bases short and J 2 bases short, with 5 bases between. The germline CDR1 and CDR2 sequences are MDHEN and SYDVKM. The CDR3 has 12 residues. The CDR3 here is CASSPYTDTQYF. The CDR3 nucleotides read TGTGCCAGCAGTCCCTACACAGATACGCAGTATTTT.

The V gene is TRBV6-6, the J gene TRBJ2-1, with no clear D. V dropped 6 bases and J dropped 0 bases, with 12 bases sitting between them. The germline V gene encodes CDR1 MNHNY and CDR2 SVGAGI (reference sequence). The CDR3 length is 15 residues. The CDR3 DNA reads TGTGCCAGCAGCCCCGTTCTGAGCTCCTACAATGAGCAGTTCTTC. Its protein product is CASSPVLSSYNEQFF.

In nucleotides, the CDR3 is TGTGCCAGCACCCGCGGGCAGACCCAGTACTTC. Amino acids: CASTRGQTQYF. The V gene is TRBV6-1, the J gene TRBJ2-5, with D possibly matching TRBD2 (5 bases). CDR1 is MNHNS and CDR2 is SASEGT in the germline V gene. The CDR3 sequence is 11 residues long. The V end lost 7 bases, the J end lost 6 bases, and 9 bases lay between the germline ends.

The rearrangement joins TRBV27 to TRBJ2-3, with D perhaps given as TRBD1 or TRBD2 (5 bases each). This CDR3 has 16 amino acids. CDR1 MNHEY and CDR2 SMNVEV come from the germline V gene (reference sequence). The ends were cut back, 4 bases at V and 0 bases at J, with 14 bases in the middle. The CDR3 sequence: CASSCCVWGSTDTQYF. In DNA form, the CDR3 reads TGTGCCAGCAGTTGCTGTGTCTGGGGGAGCACAGATACGCAGTATTTT.

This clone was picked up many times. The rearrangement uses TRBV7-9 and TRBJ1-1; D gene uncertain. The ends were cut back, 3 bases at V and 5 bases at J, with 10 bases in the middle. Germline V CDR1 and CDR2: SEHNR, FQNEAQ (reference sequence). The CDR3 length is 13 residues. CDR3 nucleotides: TGTGCCAGCAGCTTGGGTCAGCTGACTGAAGCTTTCTTT. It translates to CASSLGQLTEAFF.

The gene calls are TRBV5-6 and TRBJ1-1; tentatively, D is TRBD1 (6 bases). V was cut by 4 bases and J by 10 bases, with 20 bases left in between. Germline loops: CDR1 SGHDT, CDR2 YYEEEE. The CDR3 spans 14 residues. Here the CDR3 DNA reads TGTGCCAGCAGCACCTTCGGGCCCGAGGGGGTAGCTTTCTTT. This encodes CASSTFGPEGVAFF.

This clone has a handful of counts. The DNA for the CDR3 is TGTGCCAGCAGCCCGCGGATGTACTATGGCTACACCTTC. Translation gives CASSPRMYYGYTF. V is TRBV27 and J is TRBJ1-2; D is undetermined. Germline CDR1 MNHEY, CDR2 SMNVEV (reference sequence). Between the trimmed V and J ends, which lost 6 bases and 3 bases, there was a span of 11 bases. The CDR3 runs 13 residues.

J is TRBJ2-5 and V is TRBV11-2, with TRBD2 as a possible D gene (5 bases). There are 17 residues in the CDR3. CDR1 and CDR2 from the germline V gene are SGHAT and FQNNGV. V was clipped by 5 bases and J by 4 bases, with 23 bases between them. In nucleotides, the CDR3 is TGTGCCAGCAGCCCCCCCGGGTGGATGGAGGCTGGAGAGACCCAGTACTTC. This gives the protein CASSPPGWMEAGETQYF. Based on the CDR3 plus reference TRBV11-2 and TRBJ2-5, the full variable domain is EAGVAQSPRYKIIEKRQSVAFWCNPISGHATLYWYQQILGQGPKLLIQFQNNGVVDDSQLPKDRFSAERLKGVDSTLKIQPAKLEDSAVYLCASSPPGWMEAGETQYFGPGTRLLVL.

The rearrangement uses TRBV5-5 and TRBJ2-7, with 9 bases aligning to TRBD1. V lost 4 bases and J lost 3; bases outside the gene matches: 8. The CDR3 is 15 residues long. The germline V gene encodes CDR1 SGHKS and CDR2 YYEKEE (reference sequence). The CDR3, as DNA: TGTGCCAGCAGCCTCAACCCGACAGGGGGCTACGAGCAGTACTTC. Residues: CASSLNPTGGYEQYF.

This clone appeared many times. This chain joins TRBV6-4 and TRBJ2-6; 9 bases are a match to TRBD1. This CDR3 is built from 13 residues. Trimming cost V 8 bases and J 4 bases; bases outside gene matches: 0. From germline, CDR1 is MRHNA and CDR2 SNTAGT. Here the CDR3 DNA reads TGTGCCAGCGGACAGGGGGGGGCCAACGTCCTGACTTTC. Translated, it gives CASGQGGANVLTF.

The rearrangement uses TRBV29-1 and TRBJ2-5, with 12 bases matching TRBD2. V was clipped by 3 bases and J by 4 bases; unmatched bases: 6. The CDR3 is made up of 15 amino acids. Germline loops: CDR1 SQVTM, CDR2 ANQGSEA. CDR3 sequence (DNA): TGCAGCGTTGATCGGACTAGCGGGGTCAGAGAGACCCAGTACTTC. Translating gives CSVDRTSGVRETQYF.

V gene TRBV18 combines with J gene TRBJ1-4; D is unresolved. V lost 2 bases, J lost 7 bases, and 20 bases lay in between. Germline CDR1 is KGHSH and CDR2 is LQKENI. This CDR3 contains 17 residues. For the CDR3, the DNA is TGTGCCAGCTCACCATCCCGCAGCCGGCTATTCCCTGAAAAACTGTTTTTT. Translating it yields CASSPSRSRLFPEKLFF.